Following are 27 T cell receptor beta chains from one sample sequenced in a study of blood T cell repertoires in COVID-19. Sequencing used immunoSEQ multiplex PCR; TCRdb keeps in-frame clones, though not all of them. This sample has more than 80,000 clones; roughly 72% occur once, and the top ten carry 20% to 25%. Sequenced sample: peripheral blood. These receptor sequences come from a woman between 55 and 75 years old in a cohort sampled during active or convalescent COVID-19.

CDR3 nucleotide sequence: TGTGCCAGCACTCCAGGACGGGATAGCAATCAGCCCCAGCATTTT. Protein: CASTPGRDSNQPQHF. V usage is TRBV2 and J usage is TRBJ1-5; D ambiguous. Germline-derived CDR1 and CDR2 are SNHLY and FYNNEI. Trimming removed 7 bases from V and 0 bases from J, with 13 bases in between. The CDR3 contains 15 residues.

Only a few counts were recorded for this clone. J is TRBJ2-1 and V is TRBV29-1; the D is unclear. Trimming took off 4 bases at V and 3 bases at J, with 4 bases between the two ends. The V gene's germline CDR1 is SQVTM and CDR2 ANQGSEA. CDR3 size: 11 residues. The CDR3 sequence: CSVAYYNEQFF. The CDR3 DNA reads TGCAGCGTTGCGTACTACAATGAGCAGTTCTTC.

V usage is TRBV30 and J usage is TRBJ2-1; maybe TRBD1 (6 bases). The CDR3 has 14 residues. Per the germline V gene, CDR1 is GTSNPN and CDR2 is SVGIG (reference sequence). The ends were cut back, 3 bases at V and 2 bases at J, with 11 bases in the middle. CDR3 amino acids: CAWSQGHAYNEQFF. In DNA, the CDR3 is TGTGCCTGGAGCCAGGGACATGCCTACAATGAGCAGTTCTTC.

The gene calls are TRBV2 and TRBJ2-7, with a tentative D call TRBD2 (6 bases). The germline V gene encodes CDR1 SNHLY and CDR2 FYNNEI. V was trimmed by 1 base and J by 4 bases, leaving 23 bases between them. The CDR3 has 18 amino acids. For the CDR3, the DNA is TGTGCCAGCAGTGAAGAGGCCCATGGGACTTGGTGGATATACGAGCAGTACTTC. Translating gives CASSEEAHGTWWIYEQYF.

V and J are TRBV5-4 and TRBJ2-3, with a weak D call TRBD2 (7 bases). Germline CDR1 is SGHNT and CDR2 is YYREEE (reference sequence). The germline V and J ends were trimmed by 2 bases and 2 bases, with 12 bases remaining between them. CDR3 size: 15 residues. Written as DNA, the CDR3 is TGTGCCAGCAGCTTACGGGGGGCTTACACAGATACGCAGTATTTT. It yields the protein CASSLRGAYTDTQYF.

V gene TRBV25-1 combines with J gene TRBJ2-2; 8 bases are a match to TRBD2. The CDR3 runs to 14 residues. Trimming at V came to 8 bases and at J to 7 bases, leaving 9 bases not matched to a gene. From germline, CDR1 is MGHDK and CDR2 SYGVNS. In DNA form, the CDR3 reads TGTGCCAGCGCCCGGGAGGGGCCGGGCGGGGAGCTGTTTTTT. This sequence encodes CASAREGPGGELFF.

In this sample, this clone turned up a few times. The V and J genes are TRBV2 and TRBJ2-2; D is ambiguous. V shed 4 bases and J shed 5 bases, with 11 bases lying between them. CDR1 and CDR2 (germline): SNHLY, FYNNEI. The CDR3 is made up of 14 amino acids. The CDR3 here is CASSGPLRTGELFF. In DNA form, the CDR3 reads TGTGCCAGCAGTGGACCACTAAGGACCGGGGAGCTGTTTTTT.

This clone appeared once. The V gene is TRBV5-5, the J gene TRBJ2-3; 11 bases agree with TRBD2. The CDR3 is 16 residues long. The ends lost 5 bases at V and 2 bases at J; junction bases unmatched: 7. Germline-derived CDR1 and CDR2 are SGHKS and YYEKEE (reference sequence). In DNA, the CDR3 is TGTGCCAGCAGGGCCCAACTAGCGGGGGTCACAGATACGCAGTATTTT. Translated: CASRAQLAGVTDTQYF.

Remarks on this clone: Distinct nucleotide sequences in the sample also encode this CDR3. This chain joins TRBV9 and TRBJ2-7; perhaps TRBD1 as D (6 bases). The V and J ends lost 0 bases and 2 bases respectively, with 12 bases between them. The CDR3 contains 15 residues. Germline values: CDR1 SGDLS, CDR2 YYNGEE. The CDR3 reads CASSVGAQGPYEQYF. CDR3 nucleotides: TGTGCCAGCAGCGTAGGGGCGCAGGGGCCCTACGAGCAGTACTTC.

In this sample, this clone turned up many times. The rearrangement uses TRBV12-3 or TRBV12-4 and TRBJ2-2; 7 nucleotides match TRBD2. With V trimmed by 7 bases and J by 8 bases, 7 bases remained unmatched. The CDR3 length is 13 residues. The CDR3 coding sequence is TGTGCCAGCATGGGAGGGTTGGTTGGGGAGCTGTTTTTT. This gives the protein CASMGGLVGELFF.

The V call is TRBV5-5, the J call TRBJ2-3; 8 bases are a match to TRBD2. Unmatched junction bases numbered 9, after V lost 3 bases and J lost 0 bases. In germline, CDR1 is SGHKS, CDR2 YYEKEE (reference sequence). CDR3 length: 17 residues. This chain's CDR3 is CASSSFGLAQSTDTQYF. For the CDR3, the DNA is TGTGCCAGCAGCTCGTTCGGACTAGCACAGAGCACAGATACGCAGTATTTT.

V is TRBV9 and J is TRBJ2-5, with TRBD2 matching over 8 bases. V lost 1 base to trimming and J lost 0 bases; unmatched junction nucleotides: 5. From germline, CDR1 is SGDLS and CDR2 YYNGEE. This CDR3 comprises 16 residues. The CDR3 here is CASSVRPAGDQETQYF. The CDR3 DNA reads as TGTGCCAGCAGCGTAAGGCCAGCGGGGGACCAAGAGACCCAGTACTTC.

CDR3 coding DNA: TGTGCCAGCAGTTCTGGGTTGGCGGGAAGCACAGATACGCAGTATTTT. Its protein product is CASSSGLAGSTDTQYF. The J gene is TRBJ2-3, the V gene TRBV4-2; tentatively, D is TRBD2 (6 bases). V was cut by 6 bases and J by 0 bases, with 16 bases left in between. The V gene's germline CDR1 is LGHNA and CDR2 YNFKEQ. The CDR3 length is 16 residues.

A single count supports this clone. The rearrangement uses TRBV5-1 and TRBJ1-6; D remains ambiguous. This CDR3 contains 12 residues. V lost 4 bases and J lost 8, with 7 bases in between. CDR1 and CDR2 (germline): SGHRS, YFSETQ. The chain's CDR3 is CASSPDYSPLHF. DNA of the CDR3: TGCGCCAGCAGCCCGGACTATTCACCCCTCCACTTT.

The chain is built from TRBV7-8 and TRBJ2-1, with TRBD2 matching over 8 bases. Germline CDR1 and CDR2: SGHVS and FQNEAQ. The CDR3 has 15 residues. After removal of 1 base from V and 5 bases from J, the junction contained 4 bases not matched to a gene. CDR3 sequence reads: CASSLDGGDHNEQFF. The CDR3 DNA reads TGTGCCAGCAGCTTAGACGGGGGGGACCACAATGAGCAGTTCTTC.

The chain carries TRBV2 and TRBJ2-7; 9 nucleotides align to TRBD1. The CDR3 runs 14 residues. The ends lost 5 bases at V and 6 bases at J; junction bases unmatched: 8. The V gene's germline CDR1 is SNHLY and CDR2 FYNNEI. The CDR3 DNA reads as TGTGCCAGCAGTTTCATACAGGGGGCAAGCGAGCAGTACTTC. Translated, it gives CASSFIQGASEQYF.

This clone has just one count. Additional DNA sequences in this sample encode the identical CDR3. This chain connects TRBV12-3 or TRBV12-4 to TRBJ2-7; perhaps TRBD2 as D (5 bases). The CDR3 is made up of 12 amino acids. V was pared by 3 bases and J by 4 bases, with 7 bases between. The CDR3 here is CASSFGGYEQYF. The DNA for the CDR3 is TGTGCCAGCAGTTTTGGAGGATACGAGCAGTACTTC.

The CDR3 nucleotides are TGTGCCAGCAGCCAGTCTAGGGCAGCAGGGATAAATCAGCCCCAGCATTTT. Protein sequence: CASSQSRAAGINQPQHF. The rearrangement links TRBV3-1 (or the pseudogene TRBV3-2) to TRBJ1-5; a weak D match, TRBD1 (5 bases). The V gene's germline CDR1 is LGHDT and CDR2 YNNKEL (reference sequence). Trimming removed 3 bases from V and 4 bases from J, with 19 bases in between. There are 17 residues in the CDR3.

This chain links TRBV7-2 with TRBJ2-3; 7 bases agree with TRBD2. The ends lost 1 base at V and 4 bases at J; junction bases unmatched: 5. The CDR3 spans 15 residues. The germline V gene has CDR1 SGHTA and CDR2 FQGNSA. The CDR3 here is CASSLGLASADTQYF. The CDR3 DNA reads as TGTGCCAGCAGCTTAGGACTAGCTTCCGCAGATACGCAGTATTTT.

The J gene is TRBJ2-5, the V gene TRBV30; 7 bases agree with TRBD2. In germline, CDR1 is GTSNPN, CDR2 SVGIG (reference sequence). Trimming took 3 bases from V and 5 from J; bases not matched to a gene: 3. The CDR3 is 12 amino acids. CDR3 in DNA: TGTGCCTGGAGGACTAGCCGGGAGACCCAGTACTTC. As protein: CAWRTSRETQYF.

The chain recombines TRBV4-3 with TRBJ1-6; 9 bases align to TRBD1. After removal of 4 bases from V and 6 bases from J, the junction contained 4 bases not matched to a gene. The germline V gene has CDR1 LGHNA and CDR2 YSLEER. The CDR3 sequence is 15 residues long. The CDR3 nucleotides read TGCGCCAGCAGCCGCGGGACAGGGAGTAATTCACCCCTCCACTTT. It yields the protein CASSRGTGSNSPLHF.

The chain is built from TRBV23-1 and TRBJ2-1; no definite D call. TRBV23-1 is designated an ORF whose function remains uncertain. V was pared by 2 bases and J by 12 bases, with 8 bases between. The CDR3 has 11 amino acids. The chain's CDR3 is CASSQVRGQFF. The CDR3 DNA sequence: TGCGCCAGCAGTCAAGTACGAGGGCAGTTCTTC.

As DNA, the CDR3 is TGTGCCAGCAGCTTGTTGGGGGGGTACGAGCAGTACTTC. Translation gives CASSLLGGYEQYF. The V gene is TRBV11-2, the J gene TRBJ2-7, with TRBD2 matching 7 bases. The CDR3 runs 13 residues. V shed 3 bases and J 4 bases; nucleotides not matched to a gene: 3. Germline V gives CDR1 SGHAT, CDR2 FQNNGV.

The chain employs TRBV11-3 and TRBJ2-1; D not resolved. This CDR3 is built from 14 residues. CDR1 is SGHNT and CDR2 is YENEEA in the germline V gene. The ends were cut back, 5 bases at V and 4 bases at J, with 12 bases in the middle. In nucleotides, the CDR3 is TGTGCCAGCAGCCTGGTGGGCGCTTACAATGAGCAGTTCTTC. It yields the protein CASSLVGAYNEQFF.

The CDR3 protein is CASSGGTKGALSEKLFF. The CDR3 nucleotides are TGTGCCAGCAGCGGAGGGACAAAAGGGGCCCTTAGTGAAAAACTGTTTTTT. This chain links TRBV9 with TRBJ1-4, with D perhaps matching TRBD1 (6 bases). From germline, CDR1 is SGDLS and CDR2 YYNGEE. This CDR3 has 17 amino acids. Trimming took 3 bases from V and 7 from J, leaving 22 bases between them.

This clone was observed many times. V is TRBV19 and J is TRBJ1-4; TRBD1 might be the D (5 bases). Germline CDR1 reads LNHDA; CDR2 reads SQIVND (reference sequence). The CDR3 is made up of 14 amino acids. Between the trimmed V and J ends, which lost 7 bases and 0 bases, there was a span of 9 bases. The CDR3 nucleotides are TGTGCCAGTACTGGGGGGTCAACTAATGAAAAACTGTTTTTT. Amino acid sequence: CASTGGSTNEKLFF.

The chain uses TRBV5-1 and TRBJ2-7; D is perhaps TRBD2 (5 bases). V was pared by 4 bases and J by 5 bases, with 16 bases between. The CDR3 spans 14 residues. Looked up from germline, CDR1 is SGHRS and CDR2 is YFSETQ. As DNA, the CDR3 is TGCGCCAGCAGCCGAGAAGGCCGGGATCACGAGCAGTACTTC. It encodes CASSREGRDHEQYF.